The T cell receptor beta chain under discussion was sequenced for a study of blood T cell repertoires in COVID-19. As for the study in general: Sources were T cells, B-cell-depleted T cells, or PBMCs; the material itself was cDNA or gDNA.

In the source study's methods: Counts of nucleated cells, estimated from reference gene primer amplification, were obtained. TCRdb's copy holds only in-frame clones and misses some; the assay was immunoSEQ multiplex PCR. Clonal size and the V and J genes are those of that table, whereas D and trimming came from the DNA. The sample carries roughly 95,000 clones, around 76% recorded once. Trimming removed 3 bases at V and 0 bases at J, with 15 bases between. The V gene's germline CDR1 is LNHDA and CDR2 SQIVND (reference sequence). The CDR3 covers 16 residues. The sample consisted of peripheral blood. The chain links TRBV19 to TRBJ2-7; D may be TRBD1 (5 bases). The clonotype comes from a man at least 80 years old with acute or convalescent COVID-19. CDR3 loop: CASSIGQGKGSYEQYF. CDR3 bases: TGTGCCAGTAGTATCGGGCAGGGTAAAGGCTCCTACGAGCAGTACTTC.